The 26 T cell receptor beta chains in this list originate from one sample, sequenced in a study of Graves' ophthalmopathy and Graves' hyperthyroidism. The authors amplified TCR beta CDR3 regions, and they did so from RNA transcripts for repertoire sequencing. RT-PCR in the first round used HTBI primers; a second-round multiplex PCR followed. TCRdb recomputed calls from the multiplex PCR reads with MiXCR, one row per CDR3 protein. This sample carries just over 400,000 distinct CDR3 sequences, under 25% of them seen once, and the ten largest clones take around 3%. The specimen was peripheral blood. The receptors come from a young woman with stable Graves' hyperthyroidism.

In this sample, this clonotype turned up many times. The rearrangement links TRBV20-1 to TRBJ2-7; 9 bases agree with TRBD1. CDR3 size: 15 residues. Germline V lookup: CDR1 DFQATT, CDR2 SNEGSKA (reference sequence). Germline trimming cut 1 base from V and 2 bases from J; bases unmatched to any gene: 6. The CDR3 sequence is CSARVLGQGTYEQYF. As DNA, the CDR3 is TGCAGTGCTAGAGTACTGGGACAGGGTACCTACGAGCAGTACTTC.

This clonotype was detected many times. In nucleotides, the CDR3 is TGCAGTGCTAGGACGCCGCAAAACGGCCCTTCACCCCTCCACTTT. Its protein product is CSARTPQNGPSPLHF. The chain is built from TRBV20-1 and TRBJ1-6; no clear D gene. V was shortened by 3 bases and J by 9 bases, with 18 bases between the two germline ends. Germline V gene data show CDR1 as DFQATT and CDR2 as SNEGSKA (reference sequence). There are 15 residues in the CDR3.

This clonotype was seen ten or more times. The chain combines TRBV12-3 or TRBV12-4 with TRBJ2-1; weak D call: TRBD1 (6 bases). V was trimmed by 8 bases and J by 0 bases, leaving 11 bases between them. This CDR3 contains 14 residues. The CDR3 is CASRPRGSYNEQFF. The CDR3 DNA reads as TGTGCCAGCCGCCCCAGGGGCTCCTACAATGAGCAGTTCTTC.

This clonotype was observed many times. This sequence joins TRBV12-3 or TRBV12-4 and TRBJ1-1; no firm D call. V dropped 8 bases and J dropped 1 base, with 8 bases sitting between them. The CDR3 covers 12 residues. The CDR3 region is CASVTGNTEAFF. In DNA, the CDR3 is TGTGCCAGCGTAACGGGGAACACTGAAGCTTTCTTT.

This clonotype appeared many times. The CDR3: CASSLYLQVAYNSPLHF. The CDR3 coding sequence is TGTGCCAGCAGCCTATACCTTCAGGTCGCCTATAATTCACCCCTCCACTTT. The rearrangement links TRBV7-2 to TRBJ1-6; unclear D gene. V was cut by 5 bases and J by 2 bases, with 16 bases left in between. The CDR3 is 17 residues long. Germline CDR1 is SGHTA and CDR2 is FQGNSA.

The chain has TRBV5-1 and TRBJ1-5; 10 nucleotides agree with TRBD1. After removal of 10 bases from V and 4 bases from J, the junction contained 2 bases not matched to a gene. Germline V gene lookup returns CDR1 SGHRS and CDR2 YFSETQ. This CDR3 is 12 amino acids long. DNA for the CDR3: TGCGCCCCGGGACAGGGGAATCAGCCCCAGCATTTT. Amino acids: CAPGQGNQPQHF.

This clonotype has at least ten counts. The rearrangement uses TRBV6-1 and TRBJ1-6; D gene unclear. The CDR3 has 13 amino acids. Germline CDR1 and CDR2: MNHNS and SASEGT. The V and J ends lost 6 bases and 3 bases respectively, with 6 bases between them. In DNA, the CDR3 is TGTGCCAGCAGAAACAGCTATAATTCACCCCTCCACTTT. Encoded protein: CASRNSYNSPLHF.

This clonotype showed up many times. V gene TRBV11-2 combines with J gene TRBJ2-7; 7 nucleotides match TRBD1. CDR1 SGHAT and CDR2 FQNNGV come from the germline V gene. This CDR3 comprises 13 residues. The V and J ends lost 5 bases and 6 bases, in that order; junction bases with no gene match: 7. The CDR3 loop is CASSQQGNGEQYF. The CDR3 coding sequence is TGTGCCAGCAGCCAACAGGGGAACGGCGAGCAGTACTTC.

This clonotype has a count of ten or more. The chain recombines TRBV5-1 with TRBJ2-2, with TRBD2 identical over 9 bases. The CDR3 totals 17 residues. The germline gives CDR1 SGHRS, CDR2 YFSETQ. After removal of 1 base from V and 4 bases from J, the junction contained 8 bases not matched to a gene. In DNA, the CDR3 is TGCGCCAGCAGCTTGCGGGATAGCGGGAGTGGCACCGGGGAGCTGTTTTTT. Translation gives CASSLRDSGSGTGELFF. Full variable domain (remainder filled in from reference TRBV5-1 and TRBJ2-2): KAGVTQTPRYLIKTRGQQVTLSCSPISGHRSVSWYQQTPGQGLQFLFEYFSETQRNKGNFPGRFSGRQFSNSRSEMNVSTLELGDSALYLCASSLRDSGSGTGELFFGEGSRLTVL.

This clonotype was observed at least ten times. This chain uses TRBV27 with TRBJ1-1; D is undetermined. Trimming took off 6 bases at V and 7 bases at J, with 18 bases between the two ends. The CDR3 runs 14 residues. Germline V gene data show CDR1 as MNHEY and CDR2 as SMNVEV (reference sequence). CDR3 nucleotides: TGTGCCAGCAGGAGAAGGATGGGCCTAAATGAAGCTTTCTTT. It encodes CASRRRMGLNEAFF.

This clonotype has at least ten counts. The chain recombines TRBV5-1 with TRBJ2-5; D is ambiguous. V lost 1 base, J lost 5 bases, and 12 bases lay in between. CDR3 length: 14 amino acids. Germline-derived CDR1 and CDR2 are SGHRS and YFSETQ. The CDR3: CASSLTTPKETQYF. The CDR3 DNA follows: TGCGCCAGCAGCTTGACAACTCCGAAGGAGACCCAGTACTTC. The whole variable domain, filled in from reference TRBV5-1 and TRBJ2-5, reads KAGVTQTPRYLIKTRGQQVTLSCSPISGHRSVSWYQQTPGQGLQFLFEYFSETQRNKGNFPGRFSGRQFSNSRSEMNVSTLELGDSALYLCASSLTTPKETQYFGPGTRLLVL.

Ten or more counts support this clonotype. The J gene is TRBJ2-5, the V gene TRBV6-9, with 8 bases identical to TRBD2. The V gene's germline CDR1 is MNHGY and CDR2 SVAAGI. The V segment lost 0 bases and the J segment 5 bases; nucleotides outside the gene matches: 5. This CDR3 contains 15 residues. As DNA, the CDR3 is TGTGCCAGCAGTTATTCTAGCGGGACCGGGGAGACCCAGTACTTC. It is translated as CASSYSSGTGETQYF.

This clonotype was observed at least ten times. The CDR3 is CASTPTGVNQPQHF. The CDR3 coding sequence is TGTGCCAGCACCCCGACAGGGGTCAATCAGCCCCAGCATTTT. The V gene is TRBV6-1, the J gene TRBJ1-5; 8 bases align to TRBD1. The trim removed 7 bases at V and 3 bases at J, leaving 5 bases unmatched. This CDR3 is 14 amino acids long. Germline-derived CDR1 and CDR2 are MNHNS and SASEGT.

This clonotype showed up many times. J is TRBJ1-5 and V is TRBV20-1; tentative D call: TRBD1 (6 bases). The V gene's germline CDR1 is DFQATT and CDR2 SNEGSKA (reference sequence). Trimming removed 1 base at V and 5 bases at J, with 15 bases between. This CDR3 contains 15 residues. CDR3 protein: CSARGPGHGDQPQHF. The CDR3 bases are TGCAGTGCTAGAGGACCGGGACACGGAGATCAGCCCCAGCATTTT.

This clonotype was recorded a few times. The chain has TRBV12-3 or TRBV12-4 and TRBJ1-5; D is uncertain. The length of the CDR3 is 16 residues. V was clipped by 5 bases and J by 7 bases, with 21 bases between them. The CDR3 DNA is TGTGCCAGCAGTCTTTTGGCTTGGTTCCCGGAACAGCCCCAGCATTTT. The encoded protein is CASSLLAWFPEQPQHF.

There are a few counts of this clonotype. This chain connects TRBV25-1 to TRBJ1-2, with D perhaps matching TRBD1 (6 bases). Deletions cut 5 bases from V and 4 bases from J, with 17 bases between. The germline V gene has CDR1 MGHDK and CDR2 SYGVNS. This CDR3 is built from 15 residues. The CDR3 DNA sequence: TGTGCCAGCAGTTCCCGGGGGGCGTCCACCTATGGCTACACCTTC. It yields the protein CASSSRGASTYGYTF.

At least ten counts were recorded for this clonotype. In nucleotides, the CDR3 is TGTGCCAGCAGTTTAGTGGGGGCTGATTCACCCCTCCACTTT. Encoded protein: CASSLVGADSPLHF. J is TRBJ1-6 and V is TRBV28; D possibly corresponds to TRBD1 (6 bases). Germline V CDR1 and CDR2: MDHEN, SYDVKM. The V end lost 2 bases, the J end lost 8 bases, and 10 bases lay between the germline ends. The CDR3 consists of 14 residues. Drawing the rest from reference TRBV28 and TRBJ1-6, the complete variable domain is DVKVTQSSRYLVKRTGEKVFLECVQDMDHENMFWYRQDPGLGLRLIYFSYDVKMKEKGDIPEGYSVSREKKERFSLILESASTNQTSMYLCASSLVGADSPLHFGNGTRLTVT.

This clonotype was seen at least ten times. V is TRBV7-2 and J is TRBJ2-5; 10 bases are a match to TRBD1. J lost 8 bases, V lost 6 bases, and 9 bases had no gene match. Germline values: CDR1 SGHTA, CDR2 FQGNSA. This CDR3 contains 14 residues. This CDR3 is CASRTTGQGFTQYF. The CDR3 DNA sequence: TGTGCCAGCAGAACGACGGGACAGGGGTTTACCCAGTACTTC.

This clonotype has a count of ten or more. The V gene is TRBV27, the J gene TRBJ2-5; 9 bases are a match to TRBD2. CDR1 MNHEY and CDR2 SMNVEV come from the germline V gene (reference sequence). V shed 5 bases and J 7 bases; nucleotides not matched to a gene: 11. The CDR3 spans 15 residues. The CDR3 reads CASSASGDVNWTQYF. The CDR3 nucleotides read TGTGCCAGCAGTGCTAGCGGGGATGTTAACTGGACCCAGTACTTC.

This clonotype was observed a handful of times. A clone one base away is much larger, so this may be a read error. The V call is TRBV4-3, the J call TRBJ1-1, with 7 bases identical to TRBD1. There are 18 residues in the CDR3. Germline loops: CDR1 LGHNA, CDR2 YSLEER. The CDR3 sequence is CASGQPPGQPPPNTEACF. The CDR3 DNA follows: TGCGCCAGCGGCCAACCTCCGGGACAGCCACCACCGAACACTGAAGCTTGCTTT.

This clonotype was detected ten times or more. This chain joins TRBV12-3 or TRBV12-4 and TRBJ2-7; D is ambiguous. V was trimmed by 1 base and J by 7 bases, leaving 8 bases between them. This CDR3 comprises 12 residues. CDR3 residues: CASSLGREEQYF. The CDR3 DNA follows: TGTGCCAGCAGTTTAGGACGAGAGGAGCAGTACTTC.

This clonotype showed up just a few times. The chain couples TRBV6-2 or TRBV6-3 to TRBJ2-7, with D maybe TRBD2 (6 bases). There are 15 residues in the CDR3. V was pared by 5 bases and J by 0 bases, with 14 bases between. Germline V gene lookup returns CDR1 MNHEY and CDR2 SVGEGT. CDR3 sequence: CASSGGDGISYEQYF. CDR3 DNA sequence: TGTGCCAGCAGTGGAGGGGACGGGATCTCCTACGAGCAGTACTTC.

This clonotype was found many times. The gene calls are TRBV6-5 and TRBJ2-5; D is unresolved. The V gene's germline CDR1 is MNHEY and CDR2 SVGAGI. There are 14 residues in the CDR3. V was clipped by 4 bases and J by 4 bases, with 13 bases between them. CDR3 bases: TGTGCCAGCAGTTTCGGAGAGGTGGGAGAGACCCAGTACTTC. Its protein product is CASSFGEVGETQYF.

This clonotype was found many times. This rearrangement joins TRBV5-8 to TRBJ1-5; 8 bases align to TRBD1. The germline V gene encodes CDR1 SGHTS and CDR2 YDEGEE. With V trimmed by 0 bases and J by 5 bases, 4 bases remained unmatched. The CDR3 covers 15 residues. CDR3 protein: CASSLAGRGHQPQHF. CDR3 nucleotides: TGTGCCAGCAGCTTGGCGGGCAGGGGGCATCAGCCCCAGCATTTT.

Notes on this clonotype: A read error is possible here, since a much larger clone lies one base away. The chain couples TRBV5-8 to TRBJ2-5; 8 positions match TRBD2. CDR1 and CDR2 from the germline V gene are SGHTS and YDEGEE. The CDR3 loop spans 15 amino acids. This CDR3 reads CASSSSGSIAQTRYF. The CDR3 DNA follows: TGTGCCAGCAGCTCGAGCGGGAGCATCGCGCAGACCCGGTACTTC.

There are many counts of this clonotype. V gene TRBV7-9 combines with J gene TRBJ2-1; the D gene is possibly TRBD2 (6 bases). Per the germline V gene, CDR1 is SEHNR and CDR2 is FQNEAQ (reference sequence). The V end was cut by 5 bases, the J end by 9 bases, with 14 bases between. The CDR3 length is 13 residues. The CDR3 is CASSPRTSFEQFF. The CDR3 DNA reads TGTGCCAGCAGCCCTCGCACTAGCTTTGAGCAGTTCTTC.